The 15 T cell receptor beta chains in this list originate from one sample, sequenced in a study of OX40 agonist ivuxolimab in advanced cancers. Library generation was performed with the immunoSEQ multiplex PCR assay. Entries here come from immuneACCESS through TCRdb and include only in-frame sequences with V and J called. Some clones fail to appear in such tables; in the studies checked, an unresolved V gene covers under half of the shortfall, and the cause of the remainder is unknown. The sample table records around 68,000 clones; roughly 81% of these occur just once. 15% to 20% of the sample belongs to the ten largest clones. Here the sequenced sample was CD4+ or CD8+ T cells sorted from blood, taken in a trial of the OX40 agonist ivuxolimab. The receptors stem from an adult with an advanced solid tumor such as melanoma, head and neck, liver or kidney cancer.

The chain combines TRBV2 with TRBJ2-5; no definite D call. From germline, CDR1 is SNHLY and CDR2 FYNNEI. CDR3 length: 13 amino acids. V lost 10 bases and J 1 base, leaving 13 bases between the germline ends. The DNA of the CDR3 is TGTGCCACCCTAAGGGATTCCCAAGAGACCCAGTACTTC. Translation gives CATLRDSQETQYF.

The rearrangement uses TRBV5-6 and TRBJ2-3; 8 bases align to TRBD2. The CDR3 extends over 15 amino acids. Germline trimming cut 2 bases from V and 4 bases from J; bases unmatched to any gene: 6. The V gene's germline CDR1 is SGHDT and CDR2 YYEEEE. The CDR3 nucleotides are TGTGCCAGCAGCTTCGAGCGGGAGAATGCAGATACGCAGTATTTT. Its protein product is CASSFERENADTQYF. The whole variable domain, filled in from reference TRBV5-6 and TRBJ2-3, reads DAGVTQSPTHLIKTRGQQVTLRCSPKSGHDTVSWYQQALGQGPQFIFQYYEEEERQRGNFPDRFSGHQFPNYSSELNVNALLLGDSALYLCASSFERENADTQYFGPGTRLTVL.

The genes are TRBV7-6 and TRBJ2-5; TRBD1 matches at 7 bases. With 1 base clipped from V and 5 bases from J, the junction kept 4 bases outside the gene matches. The CDR3 is 14 residues long. The germline gives CDR1 SGHVS, CDR2 FNYEAQ. As DNA, the CDR3 is TGTGCCAGCAGCTTAGAGACAGGGTCGGAGACCCAGTACTTC. Amino acids: CASSLETGSETQYF.

The chain employs TRBV5-6 and TRBJ2-1, with D perhaps matching TRBD2 (5 bases). The ends were cut back, 0 bases at V and 9 bases at J, with 13 bases in the middle. This CDR3 has 14 residues. Germline assignment: CDR1 SGHDT and CDR2 YYEEEE. The CDR3 loop is CASSLGPERSEQFF. CDR3 sequence (DNA): TGTGCCAGCAGCTTGGGGCCTGAGCGGAGTGAGCAGTTCTTC.

The chain couples TRBV10-3 to TRBJ2-1; possible D gene TRBD2, 6 bases. Per the germline V gene, CDR1 is ENHRY and CDR2 is SYGVKD. V gave up 0 bases and J gave up 0 bases, with 12 bases separating them. This CDR3 spans 17 amino acids. The CDR3 DNA reads as TGTGCCATCAGTGAGTCTAGCGGTCGAAGCTCCTACAATGAGCAGTTCTTC. Amino acids: CAISESSGRSSYNEQFF.

The chain has TRBV21-1 and TRBJ2-3. TRBV21-1 has pseudogene status. This CDR3 is built from 15 residues. CDR3 amino acids: CASSNRVLGPDTQYF. For the CDR3, the DNA is TGTGCCAGCAGCAACCGGGTCTTAGGGCCAGATACGCAGTATTTT.

The gene calls are TRBV4-1 and TRBJ2-3, with D hard to call. Trimming left V 1 base short and J 6 bases short, with 14 bases between. The CDR3 is 15 residues long. The germline V gene has CDR1 MGHRA and CDR2 YSYEKL. The CDR3 bases are TGCGCCAGCAGCCAAGGCGCTACCTTTGTCGATACGCAGTATTTT. Translation: CASSQGATFVDTQYF.

The chain is built from TRBV9 and TRBJ1-4; 7 nucleotides align to TRBD1. The CDR3 has 15 residues. The trim removed 5 bases at V and 4 bases at J, leaving 8 bases unmatched. Germline V CDR1 and CDR2: SGDLS, YYNGEE. The CDR3 region is CASSPGQLINEKLFF. DNA for the CDR3: TGTGCCAGCAGTCCGGGACAGCTAATTAATGAAAAACTGTTTTTT.

This clone was seen only once. The chain links TRBV5-1 to TRBJ2-7, with 8 bases lining up with TRBD1. CDR3 length: 15 residues. V was pared by 0 bases and J by 6 bases, with 8 bases of the junction left unmatched. The germline CDR1 and CDR2 sequences are SGHRS and YFSETQ. In nucleotides, the CDR3 is TGCGCCAGCAGCTTGGGGTGGACAGGGTATGGCGAGCAGTACTTC. As protein: CASSLGWTGYGEQYF.

This chain connects TRBV25-1 to TRBJ1-2; weak D call: TRBD1 (5 bases). V was shortened by 4 bases and J by 3 bases, with 12 bases between the two germline ends. Germline CDR1 and CDR2: MGHDK and SYGVNS. The CDR3 length is 14 residues. In DNA, the CDR3 is TGTGCCAGCAGTGTTCCGGGGGTTGACTATGGCTACACCTTC. This sequence encodes CASSVPGVDYGYTF.

This chain uses TRBV29-1 with TRBJ1-1, with D tentatively TRBD1 (6 bases). There are 14 residues in the CDR3. Germline V gives CDR1 SQVTM, CDR2 ANQGSEA. Between the trimmed V and J ends, which lost 3 bases and 5 bases, there was a span of 16 bases. For the CDR3, the DNA is TGCAGCGTTGACAGAGGAGGGGGAGGAACTGAAGCTTTCTTT. Its translation is CSVDRGGGGTEAFF.

The V call is TRBV6-1, the J call TRBJ2-3; 8 bases are shared with TRBD1. V dropped 5 bases and J dropped 3; count of bases not matched to a gene: 7. CDR1 MNHNS and CDR2 SASEGT come from the germline V gene. This CDR3 region has 15 residues. This CDR3 reads CASSLDQGATDTQYF. The CDR3, as DNA: TGTGCCAGCAGTTTGGACCAGGGGGCGACAGATACGCAGTATTTT.

The gene calls are TRBV29-1 and TRBJ2-1; 7 bases map to TRBD2. The V gene's germline CDR1 is SQVTM and CDR2 ANQGSEA. V was clipped by 4 bases and J by 1 base; unmatched bases: 4. CDR3 size: 14 residues. The CDR3 is CSVGHGGSYNEQFF. CDR3 in DNA: TGCAGCGTTGGACACGGGGGGTCCTACAATGAGCAGTTCTTC.

The chain combines TRBV6-1 with TRBJ1-1; no firm D call. Germline lookup yields CDR1 MNHNS and CDR2 SASEGT. The CDR3 is made up of 11 amino acids. The V end lost 6 bases, the J end lost 4 bases, and 6 bases lay between the germline ends. CDR3: CASRRGTEAFF. In nucleotides, the CDR3 is TGTGCCAGCAGGCGTGGCACTGAAGCTTTCTTT.

The chain combines TRBV19 with TRBJ2-1; D gene unclear. Trimming shortened V by 4 bases and J by 12 bases, and 13 bases separated the two germline ends. This CDR3 contains 12 residues. Looked up from germline, CDR1 is LNHDA and CDR2 is SQIVND (reference sequence). CDR3 DNA: TGTGCCAGTAGTACCGGAAGCCGCGGGCAGTTCTTC. It codes for CASSTGSRGQFF.